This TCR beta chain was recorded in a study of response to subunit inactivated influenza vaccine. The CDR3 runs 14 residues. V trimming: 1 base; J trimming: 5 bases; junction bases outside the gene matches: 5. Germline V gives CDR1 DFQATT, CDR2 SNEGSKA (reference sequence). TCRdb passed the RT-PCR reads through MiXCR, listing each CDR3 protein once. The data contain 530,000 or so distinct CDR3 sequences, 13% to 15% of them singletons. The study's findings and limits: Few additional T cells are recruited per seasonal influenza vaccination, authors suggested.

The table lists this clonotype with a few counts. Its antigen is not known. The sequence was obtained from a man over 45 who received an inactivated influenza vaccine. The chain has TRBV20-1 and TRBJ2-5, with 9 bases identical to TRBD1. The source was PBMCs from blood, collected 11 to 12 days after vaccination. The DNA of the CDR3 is TGCAGTGCTAGAGTTACAGGGGGCGGGGAGACCCAGTACTTC. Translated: CSARVTGGGETQYF.